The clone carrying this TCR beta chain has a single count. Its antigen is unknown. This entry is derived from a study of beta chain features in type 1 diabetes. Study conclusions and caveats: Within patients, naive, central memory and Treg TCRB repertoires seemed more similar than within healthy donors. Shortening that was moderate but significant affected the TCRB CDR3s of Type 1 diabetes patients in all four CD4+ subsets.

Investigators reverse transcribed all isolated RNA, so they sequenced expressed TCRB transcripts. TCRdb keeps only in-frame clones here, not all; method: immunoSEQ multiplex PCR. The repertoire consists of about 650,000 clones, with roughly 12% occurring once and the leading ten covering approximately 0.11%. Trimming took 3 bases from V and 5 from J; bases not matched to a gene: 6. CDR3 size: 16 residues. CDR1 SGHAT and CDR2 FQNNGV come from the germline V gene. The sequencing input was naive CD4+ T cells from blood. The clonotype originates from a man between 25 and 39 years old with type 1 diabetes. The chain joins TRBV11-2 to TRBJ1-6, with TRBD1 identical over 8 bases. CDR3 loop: CASSFQGASNNSPLHF. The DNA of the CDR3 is TGTGCCAGCAGCTTTCAGGGGGCATCCAATAATTCACCCCTCCACTTT.